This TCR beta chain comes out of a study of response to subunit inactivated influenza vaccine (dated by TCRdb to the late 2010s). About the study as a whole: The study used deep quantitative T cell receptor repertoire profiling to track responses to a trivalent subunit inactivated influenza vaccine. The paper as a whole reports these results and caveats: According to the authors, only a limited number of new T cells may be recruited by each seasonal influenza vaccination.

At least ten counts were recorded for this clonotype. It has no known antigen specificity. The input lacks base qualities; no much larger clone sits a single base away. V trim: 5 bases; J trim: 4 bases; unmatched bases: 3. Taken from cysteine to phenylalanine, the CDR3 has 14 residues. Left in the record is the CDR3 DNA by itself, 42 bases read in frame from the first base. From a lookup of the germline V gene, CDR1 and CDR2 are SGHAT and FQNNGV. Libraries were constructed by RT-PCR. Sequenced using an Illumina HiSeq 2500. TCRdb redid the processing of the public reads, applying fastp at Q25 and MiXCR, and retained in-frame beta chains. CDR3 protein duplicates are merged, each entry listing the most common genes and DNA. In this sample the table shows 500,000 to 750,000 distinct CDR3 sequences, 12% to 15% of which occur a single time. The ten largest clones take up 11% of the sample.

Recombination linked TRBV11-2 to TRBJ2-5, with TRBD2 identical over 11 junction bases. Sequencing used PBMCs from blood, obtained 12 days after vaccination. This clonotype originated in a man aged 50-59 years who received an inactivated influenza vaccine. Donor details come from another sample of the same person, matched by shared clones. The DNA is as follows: TGTGCCAGCAGCCCGGGGACTAGCGGAGAGACCCAGTACTTC. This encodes CASSPGTSGETQYF.